These T cell receptor beta chains were read from a single sample in a study of radiation and T cells in renal cell carcinoma. Assay: immunoSEQ multiplex PCR; the TCRdb copy retains only in-frame clones and omits some. Among 120,000 or so clones, more than 70% were seen once, and the ten largest hold 5.8%. The starting material was blood, obtained from a patient whose treatment included radiotherapy and nephrectomy. The receptors were sampled from a woman in her 70s with renal cell carcinoma. CDR3s include the opening cysteine and the closing phenylalanine or tryptophan. A D gene is named only where the DNA matches it firmly. Clone size is shown for a subset of rows, as once, few, many or a class of expanded clone.

d_gene | abundance | j_gene | v_gene | CDR3nt | CDR3aa
TRBD1 | NA | TRBJ2-2 | TRBV19 | TGTGCCAGTAGTCCTACCGGGACAGGGAACACCGGGGAGCTGTTTTTT | CASSPTGTGNTGELFF
NA | NA | TRBJ1-1 | TRBV4-2 | TGTGCCAGCAGCCAAGATCTGGTAGGGAACACTGAAGCTTTCTTT | CASSQDLVGNTEAFF
TRBD1 | NA | TRBJ1-2 | TRBV27 | TGTGCCAGCAGCCCGGGACAGGGGAAGGCTGGCTACACCTTC | CASSPGQGKAGYTF
NA | NA | TRBJ2-1 | TRBV5-1 | TGCGCCAGCAGCTTGGAGGGGGTGGTCTACAATGAGCAGTTCTTC | CASSLEGVVYNEQFF
NA | NA | TRBJ2-3 | TRBV15 | TGTGCCACCAGCGGGCCAGAACGCACAGATACGCAGTATTTT | CATSGPERTDTQYF
NA | NA | TRBJ1-5 | TRBV19 | TGTGCCAGTAGTAGGGGGATCTATCAGCCCCAGCATTTT | CASSRGIYQPQHF
NA | NA | TRBJ2-3 | TRBV29-1 | TGCAGCGTTGAGGCCCCCACATCGGTACCGACGCAGTATTTT | CSVEAPTSVPTQYF
TRBD2 | NA | TRBJ2-1 | TRBV9 | TGTGCCAGCAGCGTAATCGAGCGGGGCCCTTACAATGAGCAGTTCTTC | CASSVIERGPYNEQFF
NA | few | TRBJ1-1 | TRBV21-1 | TGTGCCAGCAGCAAAGAGGTGTGTGTGGCAGGGCGAACCACTGAAGCTTTCTTT | CASSKEVCVAGRTTEAFF
TRBD2 | NA | TRBJ2-3 | TRBV14 | TGTGCCAGCAGCCAAGAGGCTAGCGGGGGCAAATATACGCAGTATTTT | CASSQEASGGKYTQYF
NA | NA | TRBJ2-3 | TRBV6-5 | TGTGCCAGCAGTTCGGGTGGGCCCGCAGATACGCAGTATTTT | CASSSGGPADTQYF
NA | NA | TRBJ1-1 | TRBV2 | TGTGCCAGCAGTGATCCGCTGACAGGCGACACTGAAGCTTTCTTT | CASSDPLTGDTEAFF
NA | NA | TRBJ2-7 | TRBV2 | TGTGCCAGCATCCCGGACAGTAGCTCCTACGAGCAGTACTTC | CASIPDSSSYEQYF
NA | NA | TRBJ2-7 | TRBV6-6 | TGTGCCACCTTTACCGGGACATTCGCATCCTACGAGCAGTACTTC | CATFTGTFASYEQYF
TRBD2 | NA | TRBJ2-3 | TRBV5-4 | TGTGCCAGCAGCAAGGGACTAGCGGAAGCCACAGATACGCAGTATTTT | CASSKGLAEATDTQYF
NA | NA | TRBJ2-1 | TRBV2 | TGTGCCAGCAAGAGTTATCCGGGCCCGAGCTCCTACAATGAGCAGTTCTTC | CASKSYPGPSSYNEQFF
NA | NA | TRBJ1-1 | TRBV5-1 | TGCGCCAGCAGCTTGAATACGGCGAACACTGAAGCTTTCTTT | CASSLNTANTEAFF
NA | NA | TRBJ1-2 | TRBV9 | TGTGCCAGCAGCGTAGGGGGACCGGGGCCTAACTATGGCTACACCTTC | CASSVGGPGPNYGYTF
NA | NA | TRBJ1-4 | TRBV5-4 | TGTGCCAGCAGCTTGCGTACGTCAACTAATGAAAAACTGTTTTTT | CASSLRTSTNEKLFF
NA | NA | TRBJ2-1 | TRBV29-1 | TGCAGCGTTACATCGGCAAATGAGCAGTTCTTC | CSVTSANEQFF
TRBD1 | NA | TRBJ2-2 | TRBV6-5 | TGTGCCGTCCGGGGACAGGGAGACACCGGGGAGCTGTTTTTT | CAVRGQGDTGELFF
TRBD1 | once | TRBJ2-7 | TRBV5-4 | TGTGCCAGCAGCCCAGCACAGGGGGGTCTACAATACGAGCAGTACTTC | CASSPAQGGLQYEQYF
TRBD1 | NA | TRBJ1-1 | TRBV11-3 | TGTGCCAGCAGCTTAGGACAGGGAAGAGCTGAAGCTTTCTTT | CASSLGQGRAEAFF
NA | NA | TRBJ1-6 | TRBV27 | TGTGCCAGCAGTTTTCGAGACGGCAATTCACCCCTCCACTTT | CASSFRDGNSPLHF
NA | once | TRBJ2-2 | TRBV9 | TGTGCCAGCAGCGTAGGGACATCGAACACCGGGGAGCTGTTTTTT | CASSVGTSNTGELFF
NA | NA | TRBJ1-5 | TRBV10-1 | TGCGCCAGCAGCCTGGGGGGGGTTCGGAATCAGCCCCAGCATTTT | CASSLGGVRNQPQHF
NA | NA | TRBJ1-2 | TRBV5-4 | TGTGCCAGCAGCTTGAAGCAGGGGCAAGGTAACTATGGCTACACCTTC | CASSLKQGQGNYGYTF
TRBD2 | once | TRBJ2-7 | TRBV10-1 | TGCGCCGGGGAATTGCGACTAGCGGCCGCAGTCTACGAGCAGTACTTC | CAGELRLAAAVYEQYF
TRBD1 | NA | TRBJ1-2 | TRBV7-2 | TGTGCCAGCAGCCCGGACAGGGTGGACGGCTACACCTTC | CASSPDRVDGYTF
NA | NA | TRBJ1-4 | TRBV6-1 | TGTGCCAGCAGTGTGAATAAGGGTCTTAATGAAAAACTGTTTTTT | CASSVNKGLNEKLFF
NA | NA | TRBJ2-2 | TRBV18 | TGTGCCAGCTCACCAACAGGGCTAACTTCATCCCGGGAGCTGTTTTTT | CASSPTGLTSSRELFF